This T cell receptor (beta chain) was observed in a study of blood T cell repertoires in COVID-19. Study-level background: Material from acute and convalescent COVID-19 was sourced from the United States, Italy and Spain. The cDNA or gDNA used as material had been derived from T cells, B-cell-depleted T cells, or PBMCs.

Trimming shortened V by 2 bases and J by 14 bases, and 13 bases separated the two germline ends. CDR1 is SQVTM and CDR2 is ANQGSEA in the germline V gene. This CDR3 is 11 amino acids long. Enrolled during active infection, Seattle patients were then followed longitudinally. Authors' data handling: Reference gene primer amplification yielded estimated nucleated cell counts. TCRdb's copy holds only in-frame clones and misses some; the assay was immunoSEQ multiplex PCR. V and J calls and clone size come straight from that table; D and trimming were deduced from the DNA. Of 220,000 or so clones listed, 82% are singletons.

The chain recombines TRBV29-1 with TRBJ2-4; D is perhaps TRBD1 (6 bases). This clonotype was obtained from a woman of 80 years or more with COVID-19, enrolled during active disease. Source material: peripheral blood. The CDR3 DNA sequence: TGCAGCGTTGAATACCGGACAGCCAAGTACTTC. This gives the protein CSVEYRTAKYF.